The clone carrying this T cell receptor (beta chain) was observed a handful of times. Sequencing targeted expressed TCRB transcripts, as all isolated RNA had been reverse transcribed. Only in-frame clones appear in the TCRdb table, and some are missing; sequencing was by immunoSEQ multiplex PCR. Of about 330,000 clones listed, 11% were seen once; the top ten hold over 0.015%. Trimming took 0 bases from V and 4 from J, leaving 9 bases between them. Germline V gene lookup returns CDR1 KGHSH and CDR2 LQKENI. This CDR3 comprises 15 residues. The data originate from a study of beta chain features in type 1 diabetes.

Material for sequencing was naive CD4+ T cells from blood. The rearrangement links TRBV18 to TRBJ1-4; maybe TRBD1 (5 bases). The TCR was taken from a woman in her twenties or thirties in good health. The CDR3 bases are TGTGCCAGCTCACCACCGAGCAGGGATAATGAAAAACTGTTTTTT. This gives the protein CASSPPSRDNEKLFF. Together with reference TRBV18 and TRBJ1-4, the CDR3 gives the full variable domain: NAGVMQNPRHLVRRRGQEARLRCSPMKGHSHVYWYRQLPEEGLKFMVYLQKENIIDESGMPKERFSAEFPKEGPSILRIQQVVRGDSAAYFCASSPPSRDNEKLFFGSGTQLSVL.